These T cell receptor beta chains were read from a single sample in a study of cytomegalovirus exposure and HLA in healthy donors. Profiled with immunoSEQ multiplex PCR; TCRdb holds only in-frame clones, not every one. The table lists hundreds of thousands of clones, approximately 87% of them singletons. The specimen was PBMCs. The receptors come from a young woman in good health and CMV-seronegative. Both conserved end residues are part of each CDR3.

CASRSRGQNTGELFF	TRBV6-5	TRBJ2-2
CASSRGLGPLNEQFF	TRBV5-6	TRBJ2-1
CASSQRGNTDTQYF	TRBV23-1	TRBJ2-3
CASSYGQNQPQHF	TRBV7-2	TRBJ1-5
CASSPGTYSYEQYF	TRBV7-2	TRBJ2-7
CASTRRTSIHNEQFF	TRBV19	TRBJ2-1
CAWSTGLGVDTQYF	TRBV30	TRBJ2-3
CASSPGEKVYEQYF	TRBV4-3	TRBJ2-7
CASSPGAGDVEQYF	TRBV27	TRBJ2-7
CASSLVGLAGGGGTDTQYF	TRBV5-1	TRBJ2-3
CASSPNRIPGLATSTDTQYF	TRBV18	TRBJ2-3
CASRWTEETQYF	TRBV7-2	TRBJ2-5
CASSPILWEVSEQYF	TRBV7-8	TRBJ2-7
CASSPGGAGGFAKNIQYF	TRBV11-2	TRBJ2-4
CASRRSGSRADTQYF	TRBV7-2	TRBJ2-3
CAWGLRDRGIQPQHF	TRBV30	TRBJ1-5
CASSTGIAEAHEQFF	TRBV5-4	TRBJ2-1
CASSSKPGQGNEQYF	TRBV6-6	TRBJ2-7
CASSGLAEKLFF	TRBV6-1	TRBJ1-4
CASSKTGDQPQHF	TRBV6-6	TRBJ1-5
CASRTTSGSHEQYF	TRBV28	TRBJ2-7
CASSRTGARNTQYF	TRBV28	TRBJ2-5
CASSLELAGSTDTQYF	TRBV7-6	TRBJ2-3
CAWSSLNNSPLHF	TRBV30	TRBJ1-6
CASSLAPSQTPSGRVPYEQYF	TRBV5-1	TRBJ2-7
CASSLGSGGAQDKNIQYF	TRBV4-3	TRBJ2-4
CASSVIAGGSREQYF	TRBV11-2	TRBJ2-7
CASRRREGILNTEAFF	TRBV28	TRBJ1-1
CASSKSYSYSNQPQHF	TRBV21-1	TRBJ1-5
CASSWRTESTDTQYF	TRBV19	TRBJ2-3
CASTKAVGGELFF	TRBV6-5	TRBJ2-2
CASSEVVGGEQYF	TRBV2	TRBJ2-7
CATSPRQGISEKLFF	TRBV15	TRBJ1-4
CAISALGEKLFF	TRBV10-3	TRBJ1-4
CASSLLFPGLADDYEQYF	TRBV28	TRBJ2-7
CASSLGASKNEQFF	TRBV5-4	TRBJ2-1
CASSLKPDLFPGYGYTF	TRBV5-1	TRBJ1-2
CASSFYSGSRDEQYF	TRBV27	TRBJ2-7
CASSEQSETGDNEQFF	TRBV25-1	TRBJ2-1
CASRPPGLAGTEQYF	TRBV28	TRBJ2-7
CASSLDRFYEQYF	TRBV19	TRBJ2-7